The 19 T cell receptor beta chains below were found in one sample sequenced in a study of T-cell reconstitution after alpha-beta-depleted transplantation in children. It was with unique molecular identifiers that the TCRbeta library was prepared. TCRdb called the PCR reads again in MiXCR, with one record for every CDR3 protein. The data hold more than 150,000 distinct CDR3 sequences, with about 15% observed a single time. This specimen was PBMCs from the stem cell graft donor, taken from the stem cell graft. The receptors originated from a human donor who donated a stem cell graft to a child with acute lymphoblastic leukemia.

This clonotype was picked up many times. This chain connects TRBV20-1 to TRBJ2-4, with 7 bases aligning to TRBD1. The trim removed 4 bases at V and 1 base at J, leaving 7 bases unmatched. CDR1 is DFQATT and CDR2 is SNEGSKA in the germline V gene (reference sequence). The CDR3 covers 15 residues. The CDR3 DNA is TGCAGTGCTAACGACAGGGCTTTCGCCAAAAACATTCAGTACTTC. Translating it yields CSANDRAFAKNIQYF.

This clonotype was counted ten times or more. The J gene is TRBJ1-1, the V gene TRBV7-2, with D unresolved. The germline V gene has CDR1 SGHTA and CDR2 FQGNSA. The V and J ends lost 1 base and 1 base respectively, with 7 bases between them. The CDR3 is 14 residues long. The CDR3: CASSLVRWNTEAFF. In DNA form, the CDR3 reads TGTGCCAGCAGCTTAGTTCGCTGGAACACTGAAGCTTTCTTT.

This clonotype appeared many times. V usage is TRBV4-1 and J usage is TRBJ2-5; 13 positions match TRBD2. The CDR3 totals 18 residues. The V gene's germline CDR1 is MGHRA and CDR2 YSYEKL. Trimming at V came to 1 base and at J to 5 bases, leaving 10 bases not matched to a gene. The CDR3 DNA is TGCGCCAGCAGCCAAGCTTTAATGGGACTAGCGGGATTGGAGACCCAGTACTTC. This encodes CASSQALMGLAGLETQYF.

V is TRBV20-1 and J is TRBJ1-1, with TRBD1 matching 9 bases. The germline CDR1 and CDR2 sequences are DFQATT and SNEGSKA (reference sequence). J was trimmed by 5 bases and V by 3 bases; bases with no gene match: 7. The CDR3 consists of 14 residues. CDR3 region: CSARVGQGRTEAFF. CDR3 DNA sequence: TGCAGTGCTAGGGTTGGACAGGGGAGAACTGAAGCTTTCTTT.

The chain combines TRBV7-6 with TRBJ2-2; TRBD2 matches at 10 bases. CDR3 size: 17 residues. Germline CDR1 and CDR2: SGHVS and FNYEAQ. The J segment lost 5 bases and the V segment lost 3 bases, leaving 9 bases of the junction unmatched. CDR3 loop: CASSFASGRRGTGELFF. As DNA, the CDR3 is TGTGCCAGCAGCTTCGCTAGCGGGAGAAGGGGTACCGGGGAGCTGTTTTTT.

This clonotype has at least ten counts. V usage is TRBV5-1 and J usage is TRBJ2-2, with a weak D call TRBD1 (5 bases). Trimming cost V 4 bases and J 6 bases, with 10 bases left between them. This CDR3 spans 13 amino acids. The germline CDR1 and CDR2 sequences are SGHRS and YFSETQ. The CDR3 loop is CASSLTDAGELFF. Here the CDR3 DNA reads TGCGCCAGCAGCCTGACAGATGCCGGGGAGCTGTTTTTT.

This clonotype showed up just a few times. The chain uses TRBV7-6 and TRBJ2-7; the match to TRBD1 covers 9 bases. The CDR3 sequence is 14 residues long. V gave up 4 bases and J gave up 5 bases; unmatched junction bases: 6. In germline, CDR1 is SGHVS, CDR2 FNYEAQ. CDR3 sequence (DNA): TGTGCCAGCAGCTACAGGGGGCTTCGAGACGAGCAGTACTTC. It specifies CASSYRGLRDEQYF.

This clonotype has ten or more counts. The chain couples TRBV4-2 to TRBJ2-1; 8 nucleotides match TRBD2. The V gene end was trimmed by 1 base and the J gene end by 4 bases; junction bases not matched to a gene: 6. Germline CDR1 LGHNA, CDR2 YNFKEQ. The CDR3 consists of 16 residues. The CDR3 sequence: CASSQALAGVYNEQFF. DNA of the CDR3: TGTGCCAGCAGCCAAGCCCTAGCGGGTGTGTACAATGAGCAGTTCTTC.

This clonotype was detected ten times or more. V is TRBV27 and J is TRBJ2-5; D ambiguous. Germline CDR1 and CDR2: MNHEY and SMNVEV (reference sequence). The CDR3 consists of 13 residues. The V end was cut by 3 bases, the J end by 1 base, with 6 bases between. This CDR3 is CASSFRLQETQYF. The CDR3 bases are TGTGCCAGCAGTTTTCGACTCCAAGAGACCCAGTACTTC.

This clonotype came up many times. The gene calls are TRBV12-3 or TRBV12-4 and TRBJ2-1; D might be TRBD2 (6 bases). Trimming removed 7 bases from V and 9 bases from J, with 16 bases in between. This CDR3 comprises 13 residues. The DNA for the CDR3 is TGTGCCAGCACAGGAGGCGGGGACTCTGAGCAGTTCTTC. Its translation: CASTGGGDSEQFF.

This clonotype was seen at least ten times. The chain employs TRBV5-1 and TRBJ1-3; D gene ambiguous. There are 14 residues in the CDR3. The ends were cut back, 1 base at V and 2 bases at J, with 7 bases in the middle. The germline CDR1 and CDR2 sequences are SGHRS and YFSETQ. The CDR3 loop reads CASSLLTAGNTIYF. DNA of the CDR3: TGCGCCAGCAGCTTGTTGACGGCTGGAAACACCATATATTTT.

At least ten counts were recorded for this clonotype. The chain couples TRBV6-2 or TRBV6-3 to TRBJ1-1; perhaps TRBD1 as D (6 bases). The CDR3 spans 14 residues. Germline CDR1 MNHEY, CDR2 SVGEGT. With 0 bases removed from V and 5 bases from J, the gap between germline ends came to 10 bases. The CDR3 protein is CASSYSGGRTEAFF. The CDR3 bases are TGTGCCAGCAGTTACTCAGGGGGAAGGACTGAAGCTTTCTTT.

This clonotype came up many times. The J gene is TRBJ2-3, the V gene TRBV12-3 or TRBV12-4, with TRBD2 matching 8 bases. The CDR3 contains 16 residues. The ends lost 5 bases at V and 1 base at J; junction bases unmatched: 8. In DNA form, the CDR3 reads TGTGCCAGCAGTCCCTTTAGCGGGAAGGGCACAGATACGCAGTATTTT. Its protein is CASSPFSGKGTDTQYF.

A few counts support this clonotype. CDR3 amino acids: CASSLGTGQRGYTF. CDR3 bases: TGTGCCAGCAGTTTGGGGACAGGGCAGAGGGGCTACACCTTC. The rearrangement links TRBV12-3 or TRBV12-4 to TRBJ1-2; 9 bases agree with TRBD1. There are 14 residues in the CDR3. V shed 3 bases, J shed 8 bases, and the junction held 7 bases outside the gene matches.

This clonotype was seen a few times. V usage is TRBV5-6 and J usage is TRBJ2-3; weak D call: TRBD2 (6 bases). Per germline, CDR1 SGHDT and CDR2 YYEEEE. There are 15 residues in the CDR3. V lost 0 bases and J lost 2, with 10 bases in between. In nucleotides, the CDR3 is TGTGCCAGCAGCTTGGAGGGACTCTACACAGATACGCAGTATTTT. It translates to CASSLEGLYTDTQYF.

This clonotype was counted many times. J is TRBJ2-5 and V is TRBV5-1; D call uncertain. Looked up from germline, CDR1 is SGHRS and CDR2 is YFSETQ. Trimming pared 0 bases from V and 5 bases from J, leaving 17 bases between. The CDR3 is 16 residues long. CDR3 sequence: CASSLAARSFGETQYF. DNA for the CDR3: TGCGCCAGCAGCTTGGCGGCGCGGAGTTTCGGGGAGACCCAGTACTTC.

This clonotype occurred many times. The genes are TRBV5-1 and TRBJ1-1; 7 bases align to TRBD1. The J segment lost 6 bases and the V segment lost 4 bases, leaving 9 bases of the junction unmatched. CDR3 length: 14 amino acids. Germline V gives CDR1 SGHRS, CDR2 YFSETQ. For the CDR3, the DNA is TGCGCCAGCAGCCCTACAGGGGAATTTCCTGAAGCTTTCTTT. Amino acid sequence: CASSPTGEFPEAFF.

This clonotype was seen at least ten times. This chain connects TRBV5-1 to TRBJ2-4; TRBD1 matches 8 bases. In germline, CDR1 is SGHRS, CDR2 YFSETQ. The junction had 3 bases not matched to a gene; V was cut back by 4 bases and J by 6 bases. The CDR3 runs to 13 residues. The CDR3 region is CASSVDRANIQYF. In DNA, the CDR3 is TGCGCCAGCAGCGTGGACAGGGCAAACATTCAGTACTTC.

This clonotype was counted at least ten times. This chain uses TRBV4-2 with TRBJ1-1; D remains unclear. The CDR3 is 15 amino acids. The V gene lost 0 bases and the J gene lost 7 bases, with 15 bases spanning the gap. Germline CDR1 and CDR2: LGHNA and YNFKEQ. CDR3 sequence reads: CASSQDPTLAIEAFF. CDR3 coding DNA: TGTGCCAGCAGCCAAGATCCAACGCTAGCGATTGAAGCTTTCTTT.